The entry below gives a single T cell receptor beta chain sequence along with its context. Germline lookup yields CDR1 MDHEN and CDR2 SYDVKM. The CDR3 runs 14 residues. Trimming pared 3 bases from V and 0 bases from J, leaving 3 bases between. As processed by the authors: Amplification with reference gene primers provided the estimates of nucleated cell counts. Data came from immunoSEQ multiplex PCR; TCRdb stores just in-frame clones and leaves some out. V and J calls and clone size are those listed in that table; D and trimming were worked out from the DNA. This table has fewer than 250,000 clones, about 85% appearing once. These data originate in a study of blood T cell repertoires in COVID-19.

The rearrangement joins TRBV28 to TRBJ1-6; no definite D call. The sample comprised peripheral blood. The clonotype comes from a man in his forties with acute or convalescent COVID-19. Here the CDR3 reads CASSFSSYNSPLHF. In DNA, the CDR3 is TGTGCCAGCAGTTTTAGCTCCTATAATTCACCCCTCCACTTT.